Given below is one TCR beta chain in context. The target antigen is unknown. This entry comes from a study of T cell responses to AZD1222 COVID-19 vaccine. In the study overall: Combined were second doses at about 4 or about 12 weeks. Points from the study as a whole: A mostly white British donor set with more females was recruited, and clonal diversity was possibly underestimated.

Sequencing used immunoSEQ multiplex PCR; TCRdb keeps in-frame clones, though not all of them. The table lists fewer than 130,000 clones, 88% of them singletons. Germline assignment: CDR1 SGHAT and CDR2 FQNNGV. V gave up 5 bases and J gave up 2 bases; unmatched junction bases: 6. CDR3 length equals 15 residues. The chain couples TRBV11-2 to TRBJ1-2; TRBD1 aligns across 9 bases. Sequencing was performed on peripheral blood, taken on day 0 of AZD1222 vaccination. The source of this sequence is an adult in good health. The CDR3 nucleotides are TGTGCCAGCAGCCCTGGACAGGGGACGAACTATGGCTACACCTTC. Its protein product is CASSPGQGTNYGYTF.